This is a list of T cell receptor beta chains from one sample in a study of control samples from healthy donors and cancer patients. Using immunoSEQ multiplex PCR, the repertoire was profiled, and TCRdb retains in-frame clones only, with some absent. This sample yields about 140,000 clones, of which roughly 89% are seen a single time; approximately 7% belongs to the top ten. The sequenced material came from blood. The source of these receptors is a man aged 18 to 30 in good health. CDR3s include the opening cysteine and the closing phenylalanine or tryptophan. A D gene is named only where the DNA matches it firmly. Not all rows give a size; the values are once, few, many and, for expanded clones, a class.

D gene	J gene	CDR3 length	V gene	clone size	CDR3 DNA	CDR3 protein
.	TRBJ2-3	14	TRBV7-8	few	TGTGCCAGCAGCTTTATGGGGGGCACAGATACGCAGTATTTT	CASSFMGGTDTQYF
TRBD1	TRBJ2-2	17	TRBV23-1	.	TGCGCCAGCAGTCCCCTAAGACAGGGGGCGCCGGCCGGGGAGCTGTTTTTT	CASSPLRQGAPAGELFF
.	TRBJ1-1	12	TRBV29-1	.	TGCAGCGTTGAAGGTGCGGGCACTGAAGCTTTCTTT	CSVEGAGTEAFF
TRBD1	TRBJ2-1	19	TRBV11-2	once	TGTGCCAGCAGCTCGTCCCGGGACAGGGCTTTCGGCTCCTACAATGAGCAGTTCTTC	CASSSSRDRAFGSYNEQFF
TRBD1	TRBJ1-1	14	TRBV14	.	TGTGCCAGCAGCCAATACAGGGGGCGGAATGAAGCTTTCTTT	CASSQYRGRNEAFF
.	TRBJ2-3	16	TRBV6-2/TRBV6-3	few	TGTGCCAGCAGTTACCGTCATCCAGCTAGCACAGATACGCAGTATTTT	CASSYRHPASTDTQYF
.	TRBJ2-5	15	TRBV4-2	.	TGTGCCAGCAGCCAAGATGCCGAGGAGGGAGAGACCCAGTACTTC	CASSQDAEEGETQYF
.	TRBJ1-1	15	TRBV30	.	TGTGCCTGGAGTGTTAGGGGACGGATGGACACTGAAGCTTTCTTT	CAWSVRGRMDTEAFF
.	TRBJ2-1	14	TRBV7-2	.	TGTGCCAGCAGCTTAGAGGGCAGGGACAATGAGCAGTTCTTC	CASSLEGRDNEQFF
.	TRBJ2-2	14	TRBV7-9	.	TGTGCCAGCAGCTTGCAGGGACACACCGGGGAGCTGTTTTTT	CASSLQGHTGELFF
.	TRBJ1-5	12	TRBV6-5	.	TGTGCCAGCAGGGCGGGGTTTCAGCCCCAGCATTTT	CASRAGFQPQHF
.	TRBJ2-2	14	TRBV4-1	.	TGCGCCAGCAGCCAAGATACAGTGGCCGGGGAGCTGTTTTTT	CASSQDTVAGELFF
.	TRBJ1-1	13	TRBV24-1	.	TGTGCCACCAGTGACAGGAGAGACACTGAAGCTTTCTTT	CATSDRRDTEAFF
.	TRBJ1-1	14	TRBV6-2/TRBV6-3	.	TGTGCCAGCAGCCGCGCAGGACTCGAACCTGAAGCTTTCTTT	CASSRAGLEPEAFF
.	TRBJ1-4	15	TRBV5-1	.	TGCGCCAGCAGCCCCGTGAGGAATAGCTATGAAAAACTGTTTTTT	CASSPVRNSYEKLFF
TRBD1	TRBJ1-1	15	TRBV7-8	.	TGTGCCAGCAGCTCGGGGACAGGGACGAACACTGAAGCTTTCTTT	CASSSGTGTNTEAFF
.	TRBJ1-2	14	TRBV18	.	TGTGCCAGCTCACCACCCGACAGACTTCATGGCTACACCTTC	CASSPPDRLHGYTF
.	TRBJ2-5	12	TRBV24-1	.	TGTGCCACCAGTGAGGGTCCTACGGCCCAGTACTTC	CATSEGPTAQYF
.	TRBJ2-1	12	TRBV11-2	.	TGTGCCAGCAGCTTAGGGGGGGCCACGCAGTTCTTC	CASSLGGATQFF
.	TRBJ1-2	11	TRBV11-2	.	TGTGCCAGCAGCCGAGGGGATGGCTACACCTTC	CASSRGDGYTF
.	TRBJ2-2	17	TRBV7-9	.	TGTGCCAGCAGCTTAGATTGGTTGACGTTCGGCACCGGGGAGCTGTTTTTT	CASSLDWLTFGTGELFF
.	TRBJ1-2	15	TRBV25-1	.	TGTGCCAGCAGTGAATCGTGGGGGACCCCCCGTGGCTACACCTTC	CASSESWGTPRGYTF
.	TRBJ2-1	14	TRBV7-9	.	TGTGCCAGCAGGTACTCGGGTGGAGAAGGTGAGCAGTTCTTC	CASRYSGGEGEQFF
.	TRBJ2-2	12	TRBV5-4	.	TGTGCCAGCAGCTTCTACACCGGGGAGCTGTTTTTT	CASSFYTGELFF
.	TRBJ1-4	13	TRBV6-5	.	TGTGCCAGCAGGAAGACAGGCAGTGAAAAACTGTTTTTT	CASRKTGSEKLFF
.	TRBJ2-7	14	TRBV7-2	.	TGTGCCAGCAGCTTATGGGACGAGGCCTACGAGCAGTACTTC	CASSLWDEAYEQYF
.	TRBJ1-1	15	TRBV5-4	.	TGTGCCAGCAGTTATAAGGGGGGGACCGGGACTGAAGCTTTCTTT	CASSYKGGTGTEAFF
TRBD1	TRBJ2-7	15	TRBV4-1	.	TGCGCCAGCAGCCTACGACAGGGGGATTCGTACGAGCAGTACTTC	CASSLRQGDSYEQYF